A single sample gave rise to the 21 T cell receptor beta chains below, sequenced in a study of graft-versus-host responses after intestinal transplantation. Libraries were prepared by immunoSEQ multiplex PCR; TCRdb keeps only in-frame clonotypes and omits some of them. This sample carries approximately 88,000 clones, roughly 88% of them seen once, and the ten largest clones take approximately 0.11%. Their specific antigens are unknown. The specimen comprised unstimulated CD4+ T cells sorted from spleen or lymph node cells, sampled before intestinal transplant. The source of these receptors is a human donor who received an intestinal transplant.

CDR3 loop: CASSLGLATNEKLFF. The CDR3, as DNA: TGTGCCAGCAGCTTAGGGCTTGCAACTAATGAAAAACTGTTTTTT. The genes are TRBV7-6 and TRBJ1-4; D gene ambiguous. CDR1 is SGHVS, CDR2 FNYEAQ, per germline. V was pared by 1 base and J by 0 bases, with 6 bases between. The CDR3 consists of 15 residues.

This rearrangement joins TRBV11-2 to TRBJ2-4; D possibly corresponds to TRBD2 (5 bases). Germline assignment: CDR1 SGHAT and CDR2 FQNNGV. V was pared by 9 bases and J by 10 bases, with 22 bases between. This CDR3 has 14 residues. In DNA form, the CDR3 reads TGTGCCAGTGACGAGGGTGGCGGGCGTGGGATTCAGTACTTC. Its protein is CASDEGGGRGIQYF.

This clone was observed a single time. The chain employs TRBV7-9 and TRBJ1-1; possible D gene TRBD1, 5 bases. CDR1 and CDR2 (germline): SEHNR, FQNEAQ (reference sequence). Trimming removed 4 bases at V and 1 base at J, with 10 bases between. The length of the CDR3 is 14 residues. CDR3 residues: CASSWRGPNTEAFF. The CDR3 coding sequence is TGTGCCAGCAGCTGGCGGGGACCGAACACTGAAGCTTTCTTT. Based on the CDR3 plus reference TRBV7-9 and TRBJ1-1, the full variable domain is DTGVSQNPRHKITKRGQNVTFRCDPISEHNRLYWYRQTLGQGPEFLTYFQNEAQLEKSRLLSDRFSAERPKGSFSTLEIQRTEQGDSAMYLCASSWRGPNTEAFFGQGTRLTVV.

This clone showed up just once. V usage is TRBV5-4 and J usage is TRBJ2-6; 9 positions agree with TRBD1. The CDR3 covers 16 residues. Germline V gene lookup returns CDR1 SGHNT and CDR2 YYREEE (reference sequence). V shed 5 bases, J shed 0 bases, and the junction held 3 bases outside the gene matches. CDR3 bases: TGTGCCAGCAGGACAGGGGGGTTCTCTGGGGCCAACGTCCTGACTTTC. This codes for CASRTGGFSGANVLTF.

This rearrangement joins TRBV18 to TRBJ2-3, with D possibly TRBD2 on 6 matching bases. Between the trimmed V and J ends, which lost 9 bases and 0 bases, there was a span of 19 bases. The CDR3 has 16 residues. The germline gives CDR1 KGHSH, CDR2 LQKENI. CDR3 sequence: CASSPRSGLSTDTQYF. The CDR3 DNA follows: TGTGCCAGTTCCCCACGTAGCGGATTAAGCACAGATACGCAGTATTTT.

The J gene is TRBJ1-2, the V gene TRBV19, with 8 bases aligning to TRBD1. Germline CDR1 reads LNHDA; CDR2 reads SQIVND (reference sequence). Trimming removed 9 bases from V and 4 bases from J; junction bases left unmatched: 4. This CDR3 contains 12 residues. CDR3: CASKDRAYGYTF. CDR3 in DNA: TGTGCCAGCAAGGACAGGGCCTATGGCTACACCTTC. Variable domain in full (rest from reference TRBV19 and TRBJ1-2): DGGITQSPKYLFRKEGQNVTLSCEQNLNHDAMYWYRQDPGQGLRLIYYSQIVNDFQKGDIAEGYSVSREKKESFPLTVTSAQKNPTAFYLCASKDRAYGYTFGSGTRLTVV.

The CDR3 DNA is TGTGCCAGCAGTCCACGTCTTTTCAGCGAGAACACTGAAGCTTTCTTT. Protein: CASSPRLFSENTEAFF. The V and J genes are TRBV27 and TRBJ1-1; D unclear. Trimming pared 5 bases from V and 1 base from J, leaving 17 bases between. This CDR3 region has 16 residues. Germline lookup yields CDR1 MNHEY and CDR2 SMNVEV (reference sequence).

For the CDR3, the DNA is TGTGCCATCAGTGACTATGGGGACAGCGCGCCCTATGGCTACACCTTC. As protein: CAISDYGDSAPYGYTF. The V call is TRBV10-3, the J call TRBJ1-2, with 7 bases identical to TRBD1. The CDR3 runs to 16 residues. After removal of 3 bases from V and 4 bases from J, the junction contained 11 bases not matched to a gene. Germline CDR1 and CDR2: ENHRY and SYGVKD.

The rearrangement uses TRBV5-1 and TRBJ2-4, with D possibly matching TRBD2 (6 bases). V was trimmed by 0 bases and J by 5 bases, leaving 6 bases between them. Germline-derived CDR1 and CDR2 are SGHRS and YFSETQ. This CDR3 has 13 amino acids. CDR3 amino acids: CASSLGGENIQYF. The DNA for the CDR3 is TGCGCCAGCAGCTTGGGGGGGGAAAACATTCAGTACTTC. Full variable domain (remainder filled in from reference TRBV5-1 and TRBJ2-4): KAGVTQTPRYLIKTRGQQVTLSCSPISGHRSVSWYQQTPGQGLQFLFEYFSETQRNKGNFPGRFSGRQFSNSRSEMNVSTLELGDSALYLCASSLGGENIQYFGAGTRLSVL.

The gene calls are TRBV2 and TRBJ1-5; tentative D call: TRBD1 (5 bases). The V end lost 4 bases, the J end lost 6 bases, and 10 bases lay between the germline ends. The CDR3 sequence is 13 residues long. The germline CDR1 and CDR2 sequences are SNHLY and FYNNEI. In DNA form, the CDR3 reads TGTGCCAGCAGTGCCTCGGGGGGTCAGCCCCAGCATTTT. It yields the protein CASSASGGQPQHF.

The chain has TRBV9 and TRBJ1-3; 8 nucleotides line up with TRBD1. Per the germline V gene, CDR1 is SGDLS and CDR2 is YYNGEE. Trimming took 3 bases from V and 0 from J; bases not matched to a gene: 5. The length of the CDR3 is 16 residues. The CDR3 protein is CASSDGQGLSGNTIYF. In DNA, the CDR3 is TGTGCCAGCAGCGACGGACAGGGCCTCTCTGGAAACACCATATATTTT.

The chain links TRBV7-9 to TRBJ1-4; 8 bases fit TRBD1. V shed 5 bases and J 4 bases; nucleotides not matched to a gene: 6. The CDR3 runs 15 residues. Germline V lookup: CDR1 SEHNR, CDR2 FQNEAQ (reference sequence). For the CDR3, the DNA is TGTGCCAGCAGCCCCGACAGGGGCCGTAATGAAAAACTGTTTTTT. Translated, it gives CASSPDRGRNEKLFF.

The chain combines TRBV5-1 with TRBJ1-1; 7 nucleotides agree with TRBD1. V dropped 2 bases and J dropped 1; count of bases not matched to a gene: 2. CDR1 is SGHRS and CDR2 is YFSETQ in the germline V gene. The CDR3 sequence is 14 residues long. CDR3 DNA: TGCGCCAGCAGCTTCGGGACAGAGAACACTGAAGCTTTCTTT. This translates into CASSFGTENTEAFF.

The sample holds one count of this clone. V usage is TRBV16 and J usage is TRBJ2-2, with a possible D match to TRBD1 (6 bases). Trimming pared 0 bases from V and 1 base from J, leaving 15 bases between. The CDR3 is 18 residues long. Germline-derived CDR1 and CDR2 are KGHSY and FQNENV. The CDR3 DNA is TGTGCCAGCAGCCAATCTTCTAGGGGGTACGAGAACACCGGGGAGCTGTTTTTT. Translated, it gives CASSQSSRGYENTGELFF.

The genes are TRBV6-1 and TRBJ1-6, with D maybe TRBD1 (6 bases). The CDR3 extends over 13 amino acids. V dropped 1 base and J dropped 14 bases, with 12 bases sitting between them. From germline, CDR1 is MNHNS and CDR2 SASEGT. The CDR3 loop is CASSEVGRGTLHF. The CDR3, as DNA: TGTGCCAGCAGTGAAGTCGGCAGGGGTACCCTCCACTTT.

The V gene is TRBV19, the J gene TRBJ1-5; D not resolved. CDR1 and CDR2 from the germline V gene are LNHDA and SQIVND (reference sequence). There are 13 residues in the CDR3. V lost 3 bases and J 3 bases, leaving 6 bases between the germline ends. For the CDR3, the DNA is TGTGCCAGTAGTATGCGGAACAATCAGCCCCAGCATTTT. It yields the protein CASSMRNNQPQHF.

This chain connects TRBV5-4 to TRBJ1-2, with 8 bases that match TRBD1. Trimming took 2 bases from V and 2 from J; bases not matched to a gene: 14. Germline V gene sequence: CDR1 SGHNT, CDR2 YYREEE (reference sequence). This CDR3 has 18 residues. The CDR3 DNA reads as TGTGCCAGCAGCTTTGACAGGGGTCGGTTGGTCTCAAACTATGGCTACACCTTC. It codes for CASSFDRGRLVSNYGYTF.

The chain couples TRBV6-5 to TRBJ2-7, with 9 positions matching TRBD1. This CDR3 comprises 13 residues. Trimming removed 6 bases from V and 6 bases from J; junction bases left unmatched: 6. In germline, CDR1 is MNHEY, CDR2 SVGAGI. The CDR3, as DNA: TGTGCCAGCAGCGGGGACAGGGTTGGCGAGCAGTACTTC. It codes for CASSGDRVGEQYF.

This sequence joins TRBV18 and TRBJ1-5; TRBD1 matches at 9 bases. CDR3 length: 15 residues. V dropped 4 bases and J dropped 0; count of bases not matched to a gene: 1. The germline V gene encodes CDR1 KGHSH and CDR2 LQKENI. In nucleotides, the CDR3 is TGTGCCAGCTCACTACAGGGGGCTAGCAATCAGCCCCAGCATTTT. This sequence encodes CASSLQGASNQPQHF. The full variable domain, with the rest looked up from reference TRBV18 and TRBJ1-5, is NAGVMQNPRHLVRRRGQEARLRCSPMKGHSHVYWYRQLPEEGLKFMVYLQKENIIDESGMPKERFSAEFPKEGPSILRIQQVVRGDSAAYFCASSLQGASNQPQHFGDGTRLSIL.

The sample holds one count of this clone. The chain recombines TRBV19 with TRBJ1-6, with 8 bases fitting TRBD1. The CDR3 has 17 residues. The germline V gene has CDR1 LNHDA and CDR2 SQIVND (reference sequence). The junction had 9 bases not matched to a gene; V was cut back by 1 base and J by 7 bases. The DNA for the CDR3 is TGTGCCAGTAGTATAGGTCCGGGACAGGTGGTGAATTCACCCCTCCACTTT. This translates into CASSIGPGQVVNSPLHF.

This clone was counted between two and nine times. This rearrangement joins TRBV6-5 to TRBJ1-2; 9 nucleotides agree with TRBD1. CDR3 length equals 13 residues. The germline CDR1 and CDR2 sequences are MNHEY and SVGAGI. Unmatched junction bases numbered 6, after V lost 6 bases and J lost 7 bases. The DNA for the CDR3 is TGTGCCAGCAGGTTGGGACAGGGTGGTGGCTACACCTTC. Translated: CASRLGQGGGYTF.